The 8 T cell receptor beta chains in this list originate from one sample, sequenced in a study of blood T cells in healthy people across ages. For the second PCR, which ran for about 6 to 12 cycles, a sample-barcoded 5' primer and a J-beta primer mix were used. TCRdb processed the 5' RACE reads anew with MiXCR; each CDR3 protein has one entry. This table has over 600,000 distinct CDR3 sequences, approximately 60% appearing once. Specimen: blood. These receptors were obtained from a man aged 35 to 55 in good health.

Comments on this clonotype: Compared with germline, one end of the junction differs, possibly owing to a read error. The chain is built from TRBV20-1 and TRBJ2-3; D possibly matches TRBD1 or TRBD2 (7 bases each). This CDR3 is 15 amino acids long. Germline V gene sequence: CDR1 DFQATT, CDR2 SNEGSKA (reference sequence). The CDR3 region is CSAMNSEGAGDTPYF. CDR3 DNA: TGCAGTGCTATGAACAGTGAGGGGGCGGGAGATACGCCGTATTTT.

The chain uses TRBV9 and TRBJ2-7; D might be TRBD1 (5 bases). The J call may not be correct, given that the DNA end is closer to TRBJ2-4. CDR1 and CDR2 (germline): SGDLS, YYNGEE. The CDR3 extends over 12 amino acids. Here the CDR3 reads CASSATENIQYF. The DNA of the CDR3 is TGTGCCAGCAGCGCGACAGAAAACATTCAGTACTTC.

This clonotype appeared a few times. This sequence joins TRBV20-1 and TRBJ2-3, with D hard to call. CDR1 DFQATT and CDR2 SNEGSKA come from the germline V gene (reference sequence). V lost 5 bases to trimming and J lost 5 bases, with 8 bases between them. The CDR3 is 11 amino acids. CDR3 in amino acids: CSAHTGDTQYF. The CDR3 nucleotides read TGCAGTGCTCATACGGGAGATACGCAGTATTTT.

The chain employs TRBV27 and TRBJ2-5, with a possible D match to TRBD1 (5 bases). Germline values: CDR1 MNHEY, CDR2 SMNVEV (reference sequence). The CDR3 totals 16 residues. Trimming took off 2 bases at V and 1 base at J, with 14 bases between the two ends. CDR3 DNA sequence: TGTGCCAGCAGTTTAGGACACTCCTTCGGCCAAGAGACCCAGTACTTC. Its protein is CASSLGHSFGQETQYF.

The V gene is TRBV7-2, the J gene TRBJ2-7, with 10 bases aligning to TRBD2. V dropped 5 bases and J dropped 7; count of bases not matched to a gene: 11. Looked up from germline, CDR1 is SGHTA and CDR2 is FQGNSA. CDR3 length equals 15 residues. CDR3 loop: CASSKAGGSYNEQYF. CDR3 DNA: TGTGCCAGCAGCAAAGCGGGAGGGAGCTACAATGAGCAGTACTTC.

V usage is TRBV6-1 and J usage is TRBJ2-6, with D hard to call. This CDR3 region has 17 residues. Germline-derived CDR1 and CDR2 are MNHNS and SASEGT. V was cut by 10 bases and J by 5 bases, with 24 bases left in between. The CDR3 loop reads CATSRSQVALWANVLTF. The CDR3 DNA sequence: TGTGCCACCAGCAGGAGTCAGGTTGCCCTCTGGGCCAACGTCCTGACTTTC.

This clonotype was detected only a few times. This chain links TRBV29-1 with TRBJ2-7; the match to TRBD1 covers 8 bases. In germline, CDR1 is SQVTM, CDR2 ANQGSEA. CDR3 length: 13 amino acids. V lost 5 bases to trimming and J lost 7 bases; unmatched junction nucleotides: 10. This chain's CDR3 is CSVRNRGREEQYF. The DNA for the CDR3 is TGCAGCGTTCGGAACAGGGGGAGAGAAGAGCAGTACTTC.

The chain joins TRBV18 to TRBJ2-3; 8 positions agree with TRBD2. Germline V gives CDR1 KGHSH, CDR2 LQKENI. The CDR3 totals 15 residues. The ends lost 7 bases at V and 1 base at J; junction bases unmatched: 7. The DNA of the CDR3 is TGTGCCAGCTTCAAAGCGGGAGATGGCACAGATACGCAGTATTTT. Its protein product is CASFKAGDGTDTQYF.